This TCR beta chain comes out of a study of beta chain features in type 1 diabetes. Regarding this clone: Its matching antigen is unknown.

As every portion of the isolated RNA was reverse transcribed, the sequencing read expressed TCRB transcripts. Clones were sequenced by immunoSEQ multiplex PCR, and TCRdb holds only the in-frame ones, with some missing. The sample includes about 220,000 clones, approximately 11% seen only once; the top ten take 1% to 1.5%. The germline V and J ends were trimmed by 8 bases and 6 bases, with 20 bases remaining between them. The CDR3 has 13 residues. Looked up from germline, CDR1 is GTSNPN and CDR2 is SVGIG (reference sequence). Notes on the study in general: The naive, central memory and Treg TCRB repertoires of patients appeared to be more similar to one another than those of healthy donors.

What was sequenced was central memory CD4+ T cells from blood. V is TRBV30 and J is TRBJ2-7, with D unresolved. This TCR derives from a man younger than 35 in good health. The CDR3 loop reads CAAQLIRKGEQYF. CDR3 in DNA: TGTGCCGCACAATTAATAAGGAAGGGCGAGCAGTACTTC.